The subject of this entry is one T cell receptor (beta chain). The antigen remains unidentified. Specified treatment: roughly 11-day PBMC culture with coronavirus spike peptide pools or control peptides (ViraFEST assay). This CDR3 region has 13 residues. V lost 5 bases, J lost 7 bases, and 9 bases lay in between. Germline V gives CDR1 SNHLY, CDR2 FYNNEI. This entry belongs to a study of vaccination and CD4 T cells after COVID-19. At the Johns Hopkins FTIC core, DNA taken from cultured CD4+ T cells was sequenced by way of the Oncomine TCR Beta short-read assay. TCRdb reprocessed the PCR reads with MiXCR, giving one entry per CDR3 protein. The sample shows about 21,000 distinct CDR3 sequences, less than 80% of them seen only once.

The material sequenced was CD4+ T cells from blood, cultured in vitro, taken before SARS-CoV-2 vaccination. The gene calls are TRBV2 and TRBJ1-6; perhaps TRBD1 as D (5 bases). This clonotype was sampled from a human donor who received a COVID-19 vaccine. The CDR3 DNA reads TGTGCCAGCAGTAACAGGCGGAATTCACCCCTCCACTTT. This gives the protein CASSNRRNSPLHF.